This entry lists 11 T cell receptor beta chains sequenced from one sample in a study of cytomegalovirus exposure and HLA in healthy donors (dated by TCRdb to 2016 to 2017). The library relied on the immunoSEQ multiplex PCR assay. A mixture of 60 forward primers for TCR Vbeta segments and 13 reverse primers for TCR Jbeta segments was used in the multiplex PCR. TCRdb holds this immuneACCESS table with in-frame rearrangements only. Some clones are missing; in checked studies, unresolved V genes explain under half, and the rest has no known cause. Across this sample there are about 97,000 clones, with around 10% seen only once. The leading ten clones occupy about 4.7% of the sample. What was sequenced was PBMCs. Receptor source: a man between 50 and 59 years old in good health and CMV-seropositive.

This clone came up a few times. V usage is TRBV9 and J usage is TRBJ2-3, with 10 bases identical to TRBD1. CDR1 and CDR2 from the germline V gene are SGDLS and YYNGEE. The CDR3 has 16 amino acids. J was trimmed by 2 bases and V by 4 bases; bases with no gene match: 7. CDR3 region: CASSLGQGMYTDTQYF. The CDR3 DNA reads as TGTGCCAGCAGCCTGGGACAGGGGATGTACACAGATACGCAGTATTTT. Drawing the rest from reference TRBV9 and TRBJ2-3, the complete variable domain is DSGVTQTPKHLITATGQRVTLRCSPRSGDLSVYWYQQSLDQGLQFLIQYYNGEERAKGNILERFSAQQFPDLHSELNLSSLELGDSALYFCASSLGQGMYTDTQYFGPGTRLTVL.

The chain joins TRBV30 to TRBJ2-1; D may be TRBD1 (6 bases). V shed 5 bases and J shed 5 bases, with 16 bases lying between them. The CDR3 totals 14 residues. Per the germline V gene, CDR1 is GTSNPN and CDR2 is SVGIG (reference sequence). DNA for the CDR3: TGTGCCTGGGAGAGGGGGTTCACAGACAATGAGCAGTTCTTC. Residues: CAWERGFTDNEQFF.

This clone was seen more than once but under ten times. The rearrangement links TRBV14 to TRBJ2-7, with TRBD2 matching 12 bases. Germline CDR1 reads SGHDN; CDR2 reads FVKESK. The ends lost 4 bases at V and 2 bases at J; junction bases unmatched: 3. The CDR3 runs 15 residues. The CDR3 DNA follows: TGTGCCAGCAGCCGCGGACTAGCGGGACCCTACGAGCAGTACTTC. This encodes CASSRGLAGPYEQYF.

J is TRBJ1-4 and V is TRBV5-1, with 9 bases that match TRBD1. V lost 4 bases and J lost 6; bases outside the gene matches: 4. CDR1 and CDR2 (germline): SGHRS, YFSETQ. The CDR3 spans 14 residues. CDR3 residues: CASSVGTGHEKLFF. As DNA, the CDR3 is TGCGCCAGCAGCGTCGGGACAGGGCATGAAAAACTGTTTTTT.

This clone was observed many times. This chain connects TRBV2 to TRBJ2-5; 7 bases are shared with TRBD2. This CDR3 has 15 amino acids. Germline V gene data show CDR1 as SNHLY and CDR2 as FYNNEI. J lost 4 bases, V lost 3 bases, and 8 bases had no gene match. The CDR3 DNA sequence: TGTGCCAGCAGTGAGGAGGCAGGGAGGGGAGAGACCCAGTACTTC. Its translation: CASSEEAGRGETQYF.

Many counts were recorded for this clone. The rearrangement uses TRBV30 and TRBJ1-3; no clear D. Germline V gives CDR1 GTSNPN, CDR2 SVGIG (reference sequence). CDR3 length equals 13 residues. Trimming left V 2 bases short and J 0 bases short, with 5 bases between. CDR3 sequence: CAWSPGSGNTIYF. The CDR3 nucleotides read TGTGCCTGGAGTCCCGGCTCTGGAAACACCATATATTTT. The entire variable domain, with the rest obtained from reference TRBV30 and TRBJ1-3, is as follows: SQTIHQWPATLVQPVGSPLSLECTVEGTSNPNLYWYRQAAGRGLQLLFYSVGIGQISSEVPQNLSASRPQDRQFILSSKKLLLSDSGFYLCAWSPGSGNTIYFGEGSWLTVV.

The chain employs TRBV10-2 and TRBJ1-4, with D possibly matching TRBD1 (5 bases). Per the germline V gene, CDR1 is WSHSY and CDR2 is SAAADI. The ends were cut back, 6 bases at V and 0 bases at J, with 11 bases in the middle. The CDR3 consists of 15 residues. CDR3 DNA: TGCGCCAGCAGCAACTCAGGGTCAACTAATGAAAAACTGTTTTTT. Amino acids: CASSNSGSTNEKLFF.

The V gene is TRBV13, the J gene TRBJ2-1, with 16 positions matching TRBD2. V dropped 6 bases and J dropped 8; count of bases not matched to a gene: 7. The CDR3 extends over 16 amino acids. Germline assignment: CDR1 PRHDT and CDR2 FYEKMQ (reference sequence). CDR3 DNA: TGTGCCAGCAGTACCGGGACTAGCGGGAGGGCCTATGAGCAGTTCTTC. The encoded protein is CASSTGTSGRAYEQFF.

This clone was detected a few times. This chain joins TRBV7-2 and TRBJ1-5, with D possibly matching TRBD1 (5 bases). The CDR3 has 15 residues. Germline CDR1 reads SGHTA; CDR2 reads FQGNSA. The V end lost 5 bases, the J end lost 2 bases, and 13 bases lay between the germline ends. In DNA, the CDR3 is TGTGCCAGCAGCCCTGGGGGGGGTGGCAATCAGCCCCAGCATTTT. It yields the protein CASSPGGGGNQPQHF. Filled out from reference TRBV7-2 and TRBJ1-5, the complete variable domain reads GAGVSQSPSNKVTEKGKDVELRCDPISGHTALYWYRQSLGQGLEFLIYFQGNSAPDKSGLPSDRFSAERTGGSVSTLTIQRTQQEDSAVYLCASSPGGGGNQPQHFGDGTRLSIL.

This clone was observed a few times. The chain carries TRBV6-1 and TRBJ2-7, with D tentatively TRBD2 (6 bases). CDR1 is MNHNS, CDR2 SASEGT, per germline. This CDR3 spans 14 amino acids. The germline V and J ends were trimmed by 8 bases and 3 bases, with 17 bases remaining between them. In nucleotides, the CDR3 is TGTGCCAGCCGGCCCCCGGGAGCGCACTACGAGCAGTACTTC. Its translation is CASRPPGAHYEQYF.

A few counts support this clone. The rearrangement links TRBV18 to TRBJ2-7, with D possibly being TRBD1 (7 bases). The CDR3 contains 15 residues. The V end lost 0 bases, the J end lost 6 bases, and 15 bases lay between the germline ends. The germline CDR1 and CDR2 sequences are KGHSH and LQKENI. CDR3 sequence reads: CASSPPQGGSGEQYF. DNA of the CDR3: TGTGCCAGCTCACCACCTCAGGGGGGATCGGGCGAGCAGTACTTC.